The 8 T cell receptor beta chains listed next were all sequenced from one sample in a study of blood T cell repertoires in COVID-19. TCRdb's table, derived via immunoSEQ multiplex PCR, lists solely in-frame clones and lacks some. This table has roughly 340,000 clones, around 87% appearing once. The source material was PBMCs or T cells enriched from blood (not recorded which). The source of these receptors is a man aged 35 to 55 in a cohort exposed to, infected with or recovered from COVID-19 (not recorded which).

In nucleotides, the CDR3 is TGTGCCAGCTCACCTAGCAGGGGGCAAGAATATGGCTACACCTTC. It specifies CASSPSRGQEYGYTF. The chain uses TRBV18 and TRBJ1-2, with 8 positions matching TRBD1. Trimming removed 3 bases from V and 5 bases from J; junction bases left unmatched: 8. Per the germline V gene, CDR1 is KGHSH and CDR2 is LQKENI. This CDR3 is 15 amino acids long.

V and J are TRBV5-1 and TRBJ2-7, with a tentative D call TRBD2 (6 bases). This CDR3 region has 14 residues. V lost 4 bases and J 6 bases, leaving 17 bases between the germline ends. Germline loops: CDR1 SGHRS, CDR2 YFSETQ. This CDR3 reads CASSGTHQSREQYF. CDR3 DNA: TGCGCCAGCAGCGGGACTCACCAGAGCCGCGAGCAGTACTTC.

The chain carries TRBV5-4 and TRBJ2-1; 8 bases fit TRBD2. This CDR3 is built from 17 residues. The V segment lost 0 bases and the J segment 2 bases; nucleotides outside the gene matches: 7. Looked up from germline, CDR1 is SGHNT and CDR2 is YYREEE (reference sequence). CDR3 in DNA: TGTGCCAGCAGCTTGGATCCGGGGGGGGACGCCTACAATGAGCAGTTCTTC. This gives the protein CASSLDPGGDAYNEQFF.

The V gene is TRBV5-1, the J gene TRBJ2-1, with 8 bases lining up with TRBD2. With V trimmed by 4 bases and J by 6 bases, 6 bases remained unmatched. CDR3 length: 14 residues. The germline gives CDR1 SGHRS, CDR2 YFSETQ. CDR3 region: CASSPGLVTNEQFF. DNA for the CDR3: TGCGCCAGCAGCCCGGGACTAGTTACCAATGAGCAGTTCTTC.

Notes on this clone: Other DNA sequences in this sample translate to the same CDR3. J is TRBJ2-7 and V is TRBV15; 11 nucleotides line up with TRBD1. The CDR3 is made up of 14 amino acids. CDR1 and CDR2 from the germline V gene are LNHNV and YYDKDF (reference sequence). The V segment lost 3 bases and the J segment 2 bases; nucleotides outside the gene matches: 0. Here the CDR3 reads CATSRDRGPYEQYF. The CDR3 DNA is TGTGCCACCAGCAGGGACAGGGGGCCCTACGAGCAGTACTTC.

V is TRBV11-2 and J is TRBJ2-1; D is unclear. The CDR3 runs 16 residues. Germline lookup yields CDR1 SGHAT and CDR2 FQNNGV. V gave up 5 bases and J gave up 6 bases, with 20 bases separating them. CDR3 in amino acids: CASSNFQDSGLNEQFF. CDR3 nucleotide sequence: TGTGCCAGCAGCAACTTTCAGGATAGTGGGCTCAATGAGCAGTTCTTC.

The V and J genes are TRBV5-5 and TRBJ1-2, with 10 bases that match TRBD1. The ends lost 2 bases at V and 4 bases at J; junction bases unmatched: 11. Germline lookup yields CDR1 SGHKS and CDR2 YYEKEE (reference sequence). CDR3 length equals 17 residues. The CDR3 sequence: CASSFSWTDRGVYGYTF. For the CDR3, the DNA is TGTGCCAGCAGCTTCTCTTGGACGGACAGGGGGGTCTATGGCTACACCTTC.

The chain has TRBV5-1 and TRBJ2-1; D possibly corresponds to TRBD2 (6 bases). Deletions cut 4 bases from V and 4 bases from J, with 18 bases between. Germline CDR1 and CDR2: SGHRS and YFSETQ. The CDR3 totals 16 residues. CDR3 DNA sequence: TGCGCCAGCAGCACGGGATCAGCGGGCTTTTACAATGAGCAGTTCTTC. Protein: CASSTGSAGFYNEQFF.